This TCR beta chain was sequenced during a study of OX40 agonist ivuxolimab in advanced cancers. On the study more broadly: Every 2 weeks, patients received ivuxolimab intravenously, dosed at 0.01 to 10 mg/kg. Dose-escalation cases comprised hepatocellular carcinoma, melanoma, renal cell or head and neck cancer.

The protocol was immunoSEQ multiplex PCR, while the TCRdb copy is restricted to in-frame clones and leaves out a portion. The table shows some 130,000 clones, with 80% to 90% occurring only once. Overall study results and limits: CD4+ and CD8+ blood T cells expanded clonally by week 6 at 0.1 to 3.0 mg/kg.

V lost 4 bases and J lost 0, with 7 bases in between. Germline V CDR1 and CDR2: SGHTA, FQGNSA. CDR3 size: 13 residues. Turning to this clone: The antigen is undetermined.

The sample here was CD4+ or CD8+ T cells sorted from blood, taken in a trial of the OX40 agonist ivuxolimab. This receptor was identified in an adult with an advanced solid tumor such as melanoma, head and neck, liver or kidney cancer. The genes are TRBV7-2 and TRBJ2-7, with D uncertain. The CDR3 nucleotides are TGTGCCAGCAGCTCCCCAAACTCCTACGAGCAGTACTTC. It is translated as CASSSPNSYEQYF.